The 12 T cell receptor beta chains in this list originate from one sample, sequenced in a study of cytomegalovirus exposure and HLA in healthy donors. The study ran its PCR with 60 Vbeta and 13 Jbeta primers. Data came from immunoSEQ multiplex PCR; TCRdb stores just in-frame clones and leaves some out. Of 90,000 to 100,000 clones listed, 82% are singletons. Source material: PBMCs. These receptors came from a man in his fifties or sixties in good health and CMV-seronegative.

This clone appeared once. The rearrangement links TRBV15 to TRBJ1-3; D ambiguous. V was pared by 2 bases and J by 1 base, with 6 bases between. This CDR3 region has 14 residues. Germline V gene data show CDR1 as LNHNV and CDR2 as YYDKDF (reference sequence). DNA for the CDR3: TGTGCCACCAGCAGACAGATTTCTGGAAACACCATATATTTT. Encoded protein: CATSRQISGNTIYF.

V and J are TRBV4-2 and TRBJ2-7; 13 bases align to TRBD2. CDR3 length: 15 amino acids. Germline-derived CDR1 and CDR2 are LGHNA and YNFKEQ. J lost 6 bases, V lost 1 base, and 3 bases had no gene match. The CDR3 reads CASSQARTSGSEQYF. In DNA, the CDR3 is TGTGCCAGCAGCCAAGCTCGGACTAGCGGGAGCGAGCAGTACTTC.

This chain uses TRBV10-3 with TRBJ2-7, with TRBD1 matching 8 bases. V shed 2 bases and J 6 bases; nucleotides not matched to a gene: 6. This CDR3 comprises 14 residues. Per germline, CDR1 ENHRY and CDR2 SYGVKD. CDR3 bases: TGTGCCATCAGTGAGCCCGGGACAGGCCGCGAGCAGTACTTC. Amino acids: CAISEPGTGREQYF.

CDR3: CASSSGWDQPQHF. The CDR3 DNA reads TGTGCCAGCAGCTCAGGGTGGGATCAGCCCCAGCATTTT. The J gene is TRBJ1-5, the V gene TRBV7-2; D perhaps matches TRBD1 (5 bases). The CDR3 sequence is 13 residues long. Trimming shortened V by 4 bases and J by 5 bases, and 9 bases separated the two germline ends. CDR1 is SGHTA and CDR2 is FQGNSA in the germline V gene.

The gene calls are TRBV29-1 and TRBJ2-7; TRBD2 matches 10 bases. Germline V gives CDR1 SQVTM, CDR2 ANQGSEA. Trimming cost V 6 bases and J 5 bases; bases outside gene matches: 16. This CDR3 spans 16 amino acids. CDR3 nucleotide sequence: TGCAGCGTCCGAGGGGGACTAGCGAACACGGGGGACGAGCAGTACTTC. Its translation is CSVRGGLANTGDEQYF.

This clone was counted between two and nine times. This sequence joins TRBV19 and TRBJ2-7; 7 nucleotides align to TRBD1. V gave up 4 bases and J gave up 0 bases; unmatched junction bases: 6. CDR1 and CDR2 from the germline V gene are LNHDA and SQIVND (reference sequence). The CDR3 loop spans 15 amino acids. The CDR3 DNA is TGTGCCAGTAGTAGAGGACAGGTGCCCTCCTACGAGCAGTACTTC. This translates into CASSRGQVPSYEQYF.

This chain uses TRBV19 with TRBJ2-5; the match to TRBD2 covers 8 bases. The J call is in doubt because the DNA end fits TRBJ2-7 better. The CDR3 runs to 15 residues. Germline V gene sequence: CDR1 LNHDA, CDR2 SQIVND (reference sequence). The CDR3 protein is CASSISGGSSYEQYF. In DNA, the CDR3 is TGTGCCAGTAGTATTTCGGGAGGGAGCTCCTACGAGCAGTACTTC.

The rearrangement uses TRBV6-5 and TRBJ2-5; the match to TRBD2 covers 11 bases. Germline values: CDR1 MNHEY, CDR2 SVGAGI. The V segment lost 0 bases and the J segment 1 base; nucleotides outside the gene matches: 1. The CDR3 is 16 amino acids. The CDR3 reads CASSYSGTSGQETQYF. The CDR3 coding sequence is TGTGCCAGCAGTTACTCGGGGACTAGCGGCCAAGAGACCCAGTACTTC.

On this clone itself: Other DNA sequences in this sample translate to the same CDR3. The chain employs TRBV9 and TRBJ2-3; 7 nucleotides line up with TRBD1. V trimming: 0 bases; J trimming: 1 base; junction bases outside the gene matches: 2. Germline V CDR1 and CDR2: SGDLS, YYNGEE. This CDR3 comprises 15 residues. The CDR3 here is CASSVAGGGTDTQYF. The CDR3 coding sequence is TGTGCCAGCAGCGTAGCAGGGGGAGGCACAGATACGCAGTATTTT.

The genes are TRBV5-1 and TRBJ2-4; TRBD1 aligns across 9 bases. CDR1 is SGHRS, CDR2 YFSETQ, per germline. V was pared by 0 bases and J by 6 bases, with 4 bases of the junction left unmatched. This CDR3 has 15 amino acids. The CDR3 bases are TGCGCCAGCAGCTTGGGACCGGGACAGGGAAACATTCAGTACTTC. This translates into CASSLGPGQGNIQYF.

This chain connects TRBV6-1 to TRBJ1-2; D uncertain. The CDR3 spans 13 residues. Germline V gene data show CDR1 as MNHNS and CDR2 as SASEGT. The V gene lost 3 bases and the J gene lost 2 bases, with 7 bases spanning the gap. The CDR3 coding sequence is TGTGCCAGCAGTGAGTCTCCCAACTATGGCTACACCTTC. This sequence encodes CASSESPNYGYTF.

Only a few counts were recorded for this clone. The chain uses TRBV7-2 and TRBJ1-1; tentative D call: TRBD1 (6 bases). V lost 6 bases and J lost 1, with 15 bases in between. This CDR3 contains 15 residues. CDR1 and CDR2 (germline): SGHTA, FQGNSA. The CDR3 sequence: CASSSLTGTNTEAFF. CDR3 DNA: TGTGCCAGCAGTTCTCTTACAGGGACGAACACTGAAGCTTTCTTT.